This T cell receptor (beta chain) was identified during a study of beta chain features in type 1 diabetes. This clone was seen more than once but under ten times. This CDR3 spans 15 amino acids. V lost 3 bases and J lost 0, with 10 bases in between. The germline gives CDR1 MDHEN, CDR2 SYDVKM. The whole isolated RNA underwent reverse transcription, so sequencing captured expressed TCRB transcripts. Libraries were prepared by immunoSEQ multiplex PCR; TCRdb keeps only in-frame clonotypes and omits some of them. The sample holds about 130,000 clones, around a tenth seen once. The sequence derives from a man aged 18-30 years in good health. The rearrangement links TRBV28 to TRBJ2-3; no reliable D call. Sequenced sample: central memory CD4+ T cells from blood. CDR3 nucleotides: TGTGCCAGCAGTTTGGGTACAGCAAGCACAGATACGCAGTATTTT. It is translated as CASSLGTASTDTQYF.